A single sample is the source of the 17 T cell receptor beta chains below, sequenced in a study of blood T cell repertoires in COVID-19. Method: immunoSEQ multiplex PCR; TCRdb's copy keeps in-frame clones and lacks some. This sample has hundreds of thousands of clones, with 65% to 90% found just once. The sequenced material came from peripheral blood. Receptor source: a man aged 80 or over with acute or convalescent COVID-19.

V usage is TRBV9 and J usage is TRBJ2-2, with TRBD1 matching 8 bases. The germline gives CDR1 SGDLS, CDR2 YYNGEE. V trimming: 4 bases; J trimming: 7 bases; junction bases outside the gene matches: 12. This CDR3 comprises 16 residues. CDR3 loop: CASSLGTGGGFGELFF. As DNA, the CDR3 is TGTGCCAGCAGCCTCGGGACAGGAGGGGGCTTCGGGGAGCTGTTTTTT.

The chain recombines TRBV13 with TRBJ2-2; 9 bases are shared with TRBD2. J lost 7 bases, V lost 5 bases, and 5 bases had no gene match. Germline CDR1 PRHDT, CDR2 FYEKMQ (reference sequence). The CDR3 runs to 14 residues. This chain's CDR3 is CASSRLAVLGELFF. CDR3 coding DNA: TGTGCCAGCAGCCGACTAGCGGTCCTCGGGGAGCTGTTTTTT. The variable domain in full, with the rest retrieved from reference TRBV13 and TRBJ2-2, is AAGVIQSPRHLIKEKRETATLKCYPIPRHDTVYWYQQGPGQDPQFLISFYEKMQSDKGSIPDRFSAQQFSDYHSELNMSSLELGDSALYFCASSRLAVLGELFFGEGSRLTVL.

The chain is built from TRBV2 and TRBJ2-7, with TRBD2 identical over 7 bases. The CDR3 runs to 14 residues. Germline values: CDR1 SNHLY, CDR2 FYNNEI. Trimming removed 9 bases from V and 4 bases from J; junction bases left unmatched: 12. The DNA of the CDR3 is TGTGCCAGTATGGGGGGGGAAGGGCCTTACGAGCAGTACGTC. Translated, it gives CASMGGEGPYEQYV.

This clone was recorded only once. The chain links TRBV6-5 to TRBJ1-1, with unresolved D. Germline loops: CDR1 MNHEY, CDR2 SVGAGI. Trimming removed 7 bases from V and 0 bases from J, with 9 bases in between. The CDR3 is made up of 13 amino acids. The CDR3 sequence is CASTDGVNTEAFF. CDR3 DNA: TGTGCCAGCACCGACGGGGTGAACACTGAAGCTTTCTTT.

The chain has TRBV19 and TRBJ2-7; 14 bases align to TRBD2. This CDR3 region has 15 residues. V dropped 4 bases and J dropped 4; count of bases not matched to a gene: 3. Germline-derived CDR1 and CDR2 are LNHDA and SQIVND (reference sequence). CDR3 DNA sequence: TGTGCCAGTAGTAAGGGACTAGCGGGAGTATACGAGCAGTACTTC. It codes for CASSKGLAGVYEQYF.

This chain links TRBV2 with TRBJ2-4, with a tentative D call TRBD2 (6 bases). The CDR3 has 19 amino acids. Germline lookup yields CDR1 SNHLY and CDR2 FYNNEI. V was clipped by 8 bases and J by 0 bases, with 26 bases between them. In nucleotides, the CDR3 is TGTGCCAGCCTCGAGGGGCCGGGACTCCTCAGTCTAGCCAAAAACATTCAGTACTTC. It specifies CASLEGPGLLSLAKNIQYF.

This clone has more than one count but fewer than ten. This chain links TRBV7-2 with TRBJ1-5; TRBD1 is a possible D gene (6 bases). CDR1 is SGHTA and CDR2 is FQGNSA in the germline V gene. The CDR3 covers 15 residues. The V end lost 2 bases, the J end lost 4 bases, and 12 bases lay between the germline ends. The CDR3 DNA reads as TGTGCCAGCAGCTTATTGGTCGGACAGAATCAGCCCCAGCATTTT. It codes for CASSLLVGQNQPQHF.

This rearrangement joins TRBV9 to TRBJ2-2, with D hard to call. CDR3 length equals 14 residues. The germline V gene encodes CDR1 SGDLS and CDR2 YYNGEE. The V end lost 4 bases, the J end lost 1 base, and 8 bases lay between the germline ends. The CDR3: CASSSRQNTGELFF. In DNA, the CDR3 is TGTGCCAGCAGCTCCCGACAGAACACCGGGGAGCTGTTTTTT.

The chain employs TRBV6-5 and TRBJ1-1, with 7 bases aligning to TRBD1. Unmatched junction bases numbered 13, after V lost 6 bases and J lost 6 bases. The CDR3 is 15 residues long. The germline CDR1 and CDR2 sequences are MNHEY and SVGAGI. The CDR3 protein is CASSQVQGKGSEAFF. CDR3 sequence (DNA): TGTGCCAGCAGCCAAGTACAGGGGAAAGGTTCTGAAGCTTTCTTT.

DNA for the CDR3: TGTGCCAGCAGCCAATGGGCGGGAGGGCGCCTTGGCAATGAGCAGTTCTTC. Translation: CASSQWAGGRLGNEQFF. The chain joins TRBV14 to TRBJ2-1, with 9 bases that match TRBD2. V gave up 2 bases and J gave up 6 bases; unmatched junction bases: 11. CDR1 and CDR2 (germline): SGHDN, FVKESK. The CDR3 spans 17 residues.

V gene TRBV27 combines with J gene TRBJ2-7; no firm D call. Germline V gene lookup returns CDR1 MNHEY and CDR2 SMNVEV (reference sequence). The CDR3 length is 15 residues. Trimming removed 5 bases from V and 0 bases from J, with 14 bases in between. This CDR3 is CASSADGWSSYEQYF. CDR3 in DNA: TGTGCCAGCAGTGCCGACGGGTGGAGCTCCTACGAGCAGTACTTC.

This CDR3 is CASSFPDSYGYTF. CDR3 nucleotide sequence: TGTGCCAGCAGCTTCCCGGACAGCTATGGCTACACCTTC. The genes are TRBV11-3 and TRBJ1-2, with D tentatively TRBD1 (6 bases). V dropped 3 bases and J dropped 4 bases, with 9 bases sitting between them. The CDR3 spans 13 residues. Germline V gene data show CDR1 as SGHNT and CDR2 as YENEEA.

This sequence joins TRBV2 and TRBJ1-5, with D unresolved. The V gene lost 2 bases and the J gene lost 2 bases, with 10 bases spanning the gap. This CDR3 has 15 amino acids. Germline-derived CDR1 and CDR2 are SNHLY and FYNNEI. CDR3 sequence reads: CASSENRVGNQPQHF. The DNA for the CDR3 is TGTGCCAGCAGTGAAAACCGGGTCGGCAATCAGCCCCAGCATTTT.

V usage is TRBV29-1 and J usage is TRBJ2-5, with 7 bases aligning to TRBD2. The CDR3 is 15 residues long. V gave up 3 bases and J gave up 0 bases; unmatched junction bases: 7. Germline V gene lookup returns CDR1 SQVTM and CDR2 ANQGSEA. The chain's CDR3 is CSVEPPGGYQETQYF. The CDR3 DNA sequence: TGCAGCGTTGAGCCGCCCGGGGGGTACCAAGAGACCCAGTACTTC.

This chain links TRBV7-9 with TRBJ1-1; D possibly corresponds to TRBD1 (6 bases). The CDR3 is made up of 15 amino acids. V was clipped by 2 bases and J by 1 base, with 11 bases between them. CDR1 and CDR2 from the germline V gene are SEHNR and FQNEAQ (reference sequence). CDR3: CASSLQGSPNTEAFF. The CDR3, as DNA: TGTGCCAGCAGCTTACAGGGGTCCCCGAACACTGAAGCTTTCTTT.

The V and J genes are TRBV3-1 (or the pseudogene TRBV3-2) and TRBJ2-2; D is perhaps TRBD1 (6 bases). Germline V lookup: CDR1 LGHDT, CDR2 YNNKEL (reference sequence). This CDR3 has 16 amino acids. V was cut by 3 bases and J by 4 bases, with 15 bases left in between. This CDR3 is CASSHKTGVVTGELFF. The CDR3 DNA sequence: TGTGCCAGCAGCCACAAGACAGGTGTAGTCACCGGGGAGCTGTTTTTT.

This clone was seen a single time. The gene calls are TRBV30 and TRBJ2-1; 9 bases fit TRBD2. Germline V gene lookup returns CDR1 GTSNPN and CDR2 SVGIG (reference sequence). The CDR3 covers 16 residues. V gave up 1 base and J gave up 7 bases; unmatched junction bases: 11. CDR3 region: CAWSGPLASGTNEQFF. In DNA form, the CDR3 reads TGTGCCTGGAGTGGCCCCTTGGCTAGCGGGACGAATGAGCAGTTCTTC.